The following is a T cell receptor (beta chain) sequence with its context. Its matching antigen is unknown. Just one base apart from a much larger clone, this may be a read error. Given the absence of the conserved phenylalanine or tryptophan at the CDR3 end, a read error is likely. A primer matching the constant region was used to make TCR beta cDNA from approximately 500 ng of total RNA. Three nested multiplex PCR rounds, a slightly modified ARM-PCR method, built the TCR beta libraries. The study ran its first two PCR rounds for around 10 cycles each, using TRBV1-TRBV30 forward primers and a C-beta reverse primer. Via MiXCR, TCRdb re-called the multiplex PCR reads, giving one row per CDR3 protein. The data show 100,000 or so distinct CDR3 sequences, about 67% seen once. This specimen belongs to a study of tumor-infiltrating lymphocytes in primary liver carcinoma. Across the whole study: Tumor staging was T1-T3 N0M0; sizes spanned roughly 4.2 to 10 cm across.

Trimming took off 5 bases at V and 2 bases at J, with 10 bases between the two ends. The V gene's germline CDR1 is GTSNPN and CDR2 SVGIG (reference sequence). The CDR3 is 13 residues long. General study points: Among the pair types, tumor region pairs showed more overlap than tumor-adjacent and tumor-blood pairs.

Extraction of RNA together with DNA used about 18-30 mg of unsorted bulk tissue. Every patient had chronic HBV infection and was treatment-naive. Researchers took samples from five separate regions of each tumor. The receptor was isolated from an older woman with primary liver carcinoma and hepatitis B virus infection. Sequenced material: liver tumor tissue from sampling region 2. Sample subset: tumor region T2, inferior pole. The chain couples TRBV30 to TRBJ1-5; D unclear. CDR3 region: CAWATVGNQPQHS. The CDR3 DNA follows: TGTGCCTGGGCGACCGTGGGCAATCAGCCCCAGCATTCT.